These 29 T cell receptor beta chains share one sample of origin, sequenced in a study of cytomegalovirus exposure and HLA in healthy donors. It was with 60 Vbeta and 13 Jbeta primers that the PCR ran. The table came from immunoSEQ multiplex PCR; TCRdb's copy has only in-frame clones and leaves some out. The data show about 35,000 clones, about 79% seen once. Input material: PBMCs. The receptors were gathered from a woman aged 18-29 years in good health and CMV-seronegative.

The chain employs TRBV7-2 and TRBJ2-3; TRBD1 is a possible D gene (6 bases). V lost 0 bases and J lost 5, with 15 bases in between. The CDR3 runs to 16 residues. CDR1 is SGHTA and CDR2 is FQGNSA in the germline V gene. The CDR3 protein is CASSLAQGRVGDTQYF. CDR3 coding DNA: TGTGCCAGCAGCTTAGCCCAGGGGCGGGTGGGAGATACGCAGTATTTT. Drawing the rest from reference TRBV7-2 and TRBJ2-3, the complete variable domain is GAGVSQSPSNKVTEKGKDVELRCDPISGHTALYWYRQSLGQGLEFLIYFQGNSAPDKSGLPSDRFSAERTGGSVSTLTIQRTQQEDSAVYLCASSLAQGRVGDTQYFGPGTRLTVL.

The chain has TRBV4-3 and TRBJ2-1; 10 nucleotides match TRBD2. With 0 bases clipped from V and 4 bases from J, the junction kept 6 bases outside the gene matches. The germline V gene encodes CDR1 LGHNA and CDR2 YSLEER. This CDR3 spans 17 amino acids. Here the CDR3 DNA reads TGCGCCAGCAGCCAAGATCTAGCGGGAGTTTTATACAATGAGCAGTTCTTC. Its translation: CASSQDLAGVLYNEQFF.

The rearrangement links TRBV6-1 to TRBJ2-7; TRBD1 aligns across 8 bases. Germline assignment: CDR1 MNHNS and CDR2 SASEGT. The CDR3 covers 14 residues. Trimming at V came to 1 base and at J to 6 bases, leaving 5 bases not matched to a gene. The CDR3 DNA reads as TGTGCCAGCAGTGAAGTAGACAGGGGAGGCGAGCAGTACTTC. It yields the protein CASSEVDRGGEQYF.

The chain recombines TRBV5-1 with TRBJ2-1; TRBD2 agrees at 9 bases. CDR3 length: 14 residues. The V and J ends lost 3 bases and 4 bases, in that order; junction bases with no gene match: 2. Germline CDR1 reads SGHRS; CDR2 reads YFSETQ. The CDR3 loop is CASSWSGGYNEQFF. CDR3 DNA: TGCGCCAGCAGCTGGAGCGGGGGGTACAATGAGCAGTTCTTC.

As regards this clone: The junction and the germline gene differ at one end; a read error may be behind it. The V gene is TRBV19, the J gene TRBJ1-5; 7 bases are a match to TRBD1. The CDR3 spans 17 residues. Germline V gene data show CDR1 as LNHDA and CDR2 as SQIVND (reference sequence). For the CDR3, the DNA is TGTGCCCCAGTGTACAGGGGCCGTGTTTATAGCAATCGGCCCCAGCATTTT. Protein: CAPVYRGRVYSNRPQHF.

The chain links TRBV5-4 to TRBJ2-5; D uncertain. Germline CDR1 and CDR2: SGHNT and YYREEE (reference sequence). This CDR3 is 13 amino acids long. Trimming took off 6 bases at V and 5 bases at J, with 14 bases between the two ends. The CDR3 is CASMGPQAETQYF. CDR3 sequence (DNA): TGTGCCAGCATGGGCCCCCAGGCGGAGACCCAGTACTTC. Together with reference TRBV5-4 and TRBJ2-5, the CDR3 gives the full variable domain: ETGVTQSPTHLIKTRGQQVTLRCSSQSGHNTVSWYQQALGQGPQFIFQYYREEENGRGNFPPRFSGLQFPNYSSELNVNALELDDSALYLCASMGPQAETQYFGPGTRLLVL.

The gene calls are TRBV7-9 and TRBJ1-4; tentatively, D is TRBD1 (5 bases). The germline CDR1 and CDR2 sequences are SEHNR and FQNEAQ (reference sequence). This CDR3 spans 14 amino acids. V was cut by 5 bases and J by 7 bases, with 14 bases left in between. CDR3 protein: CASSQTDGREKLFF. The DNA of the CDR3 is TGTGCCAGCAGCCAGACAGATGGGCGTGAAAAACTGTTTTTT.

This clone was counted only a few times. J is TRBJ2-6 and V is TRBV6-1; TRBD2 matches at 11 bases. V trimming: 4 bases; J trimming: 4 bases; junction bases outside the gene matches: 3. The CDR3 extends over 16 amino acids. Per the germline V gene, CDR1 is MNHNS and CDR2 is SASEGT. CDR3 amino acids: CASSGLAGTGANVLTF. The CDR3 DNA reads as TGTGCCAGCAGTGGACTAGCGGGAACCGGGGCCAACGTCCTGACTTTC.

The V gene is TRBV2, the J gene TRBJ1-4; D gene uncertain. V lost 4 bases, J lost 6 bases, and 6 bases lay in between. There are 12 residues in the CDR3. Germline V CDR1 and CDR2: SNHLY, FYNNEI. CDR3 amino acids: CASSGRDEKLFF. As DNA, the CDR3 is TGTGCCAGCAGTGGACGGGATGAAAAACTGTTTTTT.

The chain is built from TRBV19 and TRBJ1-4; the match to TRBD1 covers 10 bases. V shed 6 bases, J shed 8 bases, and the junction held 12 bases outside the gene matches. Germline values: CDR1 LNHDA, CDR2 SQIVND (reference sequence). This CDR3 is built from 16 residues. The CDR3 bases are TGTGCCAGTAGGAGAAAGACAGGGGGCAATCGAGAAAAACTGTTTTTT. Translating it yields CASRRKTGGNREKLFF. The full variable domain, its missing parts supplied by reference TRBV19 and TRBJ1-4, is DGGITQSPKYLFRKEGQNVTLSCEQNLNHDAMYWYRQDPGQGLRLIYYSQIVNDFQKGDIAEGYSVSREKKESFPLTVTSAQKNPTAFYLCASRRKTGGNREKLFFGSGTQLSVL.

The J gene is TRBJ1-2, the V gene TRBV29-1; 7 bases fit TRBD1. The CDR3 length is 14 residues. Trimming cost V 4 bases and J 3 bases; bases outside gene matches: 8. Germline CDR1 and CDR2: SQVTM and ANQGSEA. As DNA, the CDR3 is TGCAGCGTTGCTCCTCCGGACAGGTACTATGGCTACACCTTC. Translation: CSVAPPDRYYGYTF.

The V gene is TRBV5-1, the J gene TRBJ1-3; 8 bases are shared with TRBD1. The CDR3 extends over 13 amino acids. CDR1 and CDR2 from the germline V gene are SGHRS and YFSETQ. With 4 bases clipped from V and 6 bases from J, the junction kept 3 bases outside the gene matches. The CDR3 DNA sequence: TGCGCCAGCAGCCCGGGACAGGAAAACACCATATATTTT. Residues: CASSPGQENTIYF. Drawing the rest from reference TRBV5-1 and TRBJ1-3, the complete variable domain is KAGVTQTPRYLIKTRGQQVTLSCSPISGHRSVSWYQQTPGQGLQFLFEYFSETQRNKGNFPGRFSGRQFSNSRSEMNVSTLELGDSALYLCASSPGQENTIYFGEGSWLTVV.

The rearrangement links TRBV6-5 to TRBJ2-7, with 7 bases identical to TRBD1. V was clipped by 6 bases and J by 0 bases; unmatched bases: 8. Germline assignment: CDR1 MNHEY and CDR2 SVGAGI. This CDR3 has 15 amino acids. CDR3 loop: CASSRQGRGSYEQYF. The CDR3 coding sequence is TGTGCCAGCAGCCGACAGGGTCGGGGCTCCTACGAGCAGTACTTC.

CDR3 residues: CASSLPGGFSSYEQYF. CDR3 DNA sequence: TGTGCCAGCAGCCTCCCGGGAGGGTTTAGCTCCTACGAGCAGTACTTC. The rearrangement links TRBV4-2 to TRBJ2-5; 8 bases map to TRBD2. The last part of the DNA fits TRBJ2-7 better; the J call may be wrong. Germline-derived CDR1 and CDR2 are LGHNA and YNFKEQ. This CDR3 has 16 residues.

The rearrangement uses TRBV7-6 and TRBJ2-1, with D possibly matching TRBD2 (6 bases). V was trimmed by 1 base and J by 4 bases, leaving 14 bases between them. Per the germline V gene, CDR1 is SGHVS and CDR2 is FNYEAQ. CDR3 length: 16 residues. CDR3 amino acids: CASSLGAGGGYNEQFF. The DNA of the CDR3 is TGTGCCAGCAGCTTAGGCGCGGGTGGGGGGTACAATGAGCAGTTCTTC.

J is TRBJ1-5 and V is TRBV11-3, with D perhaps TRBD1 (5 bases). Between the trimmed V and J ends, which lost 0 bases and 0 bases, there was a span of 21 bases. Germline-derived CDR1 and CDR2 are SGHNT and YENEEA. CDR3 size: 20 residues. CDR3 in DNA: TGTGCCAGCAGCTTAGATTCCCTCCTTGATTCAGGGAATAGCAATCAGCCCCAGCATTTT. It codes for CASSLDSLLDSGNSNQPQHF.

Here the CDR3 reads CASTSRGASPYNEQFF. Here the CDR3 DNA reads TGCGCCAGCACCTCACGGGGGGCAAGCCCCTACAATGAGCAGTTCTTC. This chain uses TRBV23-1 with TRBJ2-1; D possibly corresponds to TRBD2 (7 bases). TRBV23-1 is an open reading frame whose function is uncertain. With 7 bases removed from V and 2 bases from J, the gap between germline ends came to 18 bases. This CDR3 contains 16 residues.

The chain links TRBV18 to TRBJ1-4; D unclear. This CDR3 is 14 amino acids long. Germline V gene lookup returns CDR1 KGHSH and CDR2 LQKENI. The ends were cut back, 3 bases at V and 5 bases at J, with 10 bases in the middle. CDR3 coding DNA: TGTGCCAGCTCACCGACACTTTCCAATGAAAAACTGTTTTTT. This encodes CASSPTLSNEKLFF.

The chain employs TRBV19 and TRBJ1-1, with a tentative D call TRBD1 (5 bases). The CDR3 is 12 amino acids. Germline V gene lookup returns CDR1 LNHDA and CDR2 SQIVND (reference sequence). V shed 0 bases and J shed 7 bases, with 6 bases lying between them. Here the CDR3 reads CASSIEQGEAFF. The CDR3, as DNA: TGTGCCAGTAGTATAGAGCAGGGTGAAGCTTTCTTT.

This chain connects TRBV13 to TRBJ2-1; 10 bases align to TRBD2. Per the germline V gene, CDR1 is PRHDT and CDR2 is FYEKMQ (reference sequence). Unmatched junction bases numbered 12, after V lost 4 bases and J lost 6 bases. This CDR3 has 17 residues. DNA of the CDR3: TGTGCCAGCAGCTCCGTCCCAGGCAGCGGGGGGGCCAATGAGCAGTTCTTC. Amino acids: CASSSVPGSGGANEQFF. The whole variable domain, remainder taken from reference TRBV13 and TRBJ2-1, is AAGVIQSPRHLIKEKRETATLKCYPIPRHDTVYWYQQGPGQDPQFLISFYEKMQSDKGSIPDRFSAQQFSDYHSELNMSSLELGDSALYFCASSSVPGSGGANEQFFGPGTRLTVL.

In its sample, this clone was seen a few times. The chain links TRBV5-3 to TRBJ1-4, with TRBD1 matching over 7 bases. TRBV5-3 counts as an open reading frame of uncertain function. The CDR3 totals 15 residues. With V trimmed by 0 bases and J by 4 bases, 3 bases remained unmatched. CDR3 sequence (DNA): TGTGCCAGAAGCTTGGAAGGGGGCGGTAATGAAAAACTGTTTTTT. It yields the protein CARSLEGGGNEKLFF.

This clone showed up just once. CDR3 in amino acids: CATSSTDTQYF. The CDR3 nucleotides are TGTGCCACCTCTAGCACAGATACGCAGTATTTT. The V and J genes are TRBV7-9 and TRBJ2-3; D unresolved. V was pared by 10 bases and J by 0 bases, with 5 bases between. CDR3 size: 11 residues. Germline V gene data show CDR1 as SEHNR and CDR2 as FQNEAQ (reference sequence).

This clone was counted a single time. V usage is TRBV11-3 and J usage is TRBJ2-7; the match to TRBD1 covers 7 bases. This CDR3 is 14 amino acids long. The ends lost 5 bases at V and 5 bases at J; junction bases unmatched: 9. CDR1 SGHNT and CDR2 YENEEA come from the germline V gene. The CDR3 bases are TGTGCCAGCAGCGCATACTCGGGACAGAACGAGCAGTACTTC. Its protein is CASSAYSGQNEQYF.

This chain's CDR3 is CASSLGQGLSGANVLTF. In nucleotides, the CDR3 is TGTGCCAGCAGCTTGGGACAGGGCCTCTCTGGGGCCAACGTCCTGACTTTC. This rearrangement joins TRBV11-2 to TRBJ2-6; 9 bases are shared with TRBD1. The CDR3 sequence is 17 residues long. Germline lookup yields CDR1 SGHAT and CDR2 FQNNGV. Trimming removed 3 bases from V and 0 bases from J; junction bases left unmatched: 3.

This chain joins TRBV7-9 and TRBJ2-7, with TRBD2 matching 7 bases. The length of the CDR3 is 14 residues. Germline lookup yields CDR1 SEHNR and CDR2 FQNEAQ (reference sequence). The ends lost 6 bases at V and 5 bases at J; junction bases unmatched: 10. CDR3 region: CASSPVGGSHEQYF. DNA for the CDR3: TGTGCCAGCAGTCCGGTGGGCGGGAGCCACGAGCAGTACTTC.

This clone was counted once. The V and J genes are TRBV28 and TRBJ2-5, with 9 bases aligning to TRBD2. Matching the DNA end better, TRBJ2-7 makes the J call doubtful. CDR1 is MDHEN, CDR2 SYDVKM, per germline. The CDR3 extends over 13 amino acids. The CDR3 coding sequence is TGTGCCAGCAAAGCGGGAGGAACCTACGAGCAGTACTTC. Residues: CASKAGGTYEQYF.

The rearrangement uses TRBV14 and TRBJ1-2, with D possibly TRBD1 on 6 matching bases. This CDR3 region has 13 residues. CDR1 and CDR2 (germline): SGHDN, FVKESK. The V gene lost 4 bases and the J gene lost 2 bases, with 8 bases spanning the gap. The CDR3 protein is CASSPDRNYGYTF. CDR3 DNA: TGTGCCAGCAGCCCCGACAGGAACTATGGCTACACCTTC.

This rearrangement joins TRBV7-8 to TRBJ2-2; D is possibly TRBD2 (6 bases). V lost 5 bases and J 9 bases, leaving 19 bases between the germline ends. Per germline, CDR1 SGHVS and CDR2 FQNEAQ. CDR3 length: 15 residues. This CDR3 is CASSPGRDPSRELFF. The CDR3 DNA follows: TGTGCCAGCAGCCCCGGGCGGGACCCATCGCGGGAGCTGTTTTTT.

The chain joins TRBV27 to TRBJ2-7; 8 bases fit TRBD2. The CDR3 has 13 residues. Germline trimming cut 6 bases from V and 4 bases from J; bases unmatched to any gene: 5. Per the germline V gene, CDR1 is MNHEY and CDR2 is SMNVEV (reference sequence). The CDR3 DNA reads TGTGCCAGCAGCCCGGGACTAGTTTACGAGCAGTACTTC. Encoded protein: CASSPGLVYEQYF.